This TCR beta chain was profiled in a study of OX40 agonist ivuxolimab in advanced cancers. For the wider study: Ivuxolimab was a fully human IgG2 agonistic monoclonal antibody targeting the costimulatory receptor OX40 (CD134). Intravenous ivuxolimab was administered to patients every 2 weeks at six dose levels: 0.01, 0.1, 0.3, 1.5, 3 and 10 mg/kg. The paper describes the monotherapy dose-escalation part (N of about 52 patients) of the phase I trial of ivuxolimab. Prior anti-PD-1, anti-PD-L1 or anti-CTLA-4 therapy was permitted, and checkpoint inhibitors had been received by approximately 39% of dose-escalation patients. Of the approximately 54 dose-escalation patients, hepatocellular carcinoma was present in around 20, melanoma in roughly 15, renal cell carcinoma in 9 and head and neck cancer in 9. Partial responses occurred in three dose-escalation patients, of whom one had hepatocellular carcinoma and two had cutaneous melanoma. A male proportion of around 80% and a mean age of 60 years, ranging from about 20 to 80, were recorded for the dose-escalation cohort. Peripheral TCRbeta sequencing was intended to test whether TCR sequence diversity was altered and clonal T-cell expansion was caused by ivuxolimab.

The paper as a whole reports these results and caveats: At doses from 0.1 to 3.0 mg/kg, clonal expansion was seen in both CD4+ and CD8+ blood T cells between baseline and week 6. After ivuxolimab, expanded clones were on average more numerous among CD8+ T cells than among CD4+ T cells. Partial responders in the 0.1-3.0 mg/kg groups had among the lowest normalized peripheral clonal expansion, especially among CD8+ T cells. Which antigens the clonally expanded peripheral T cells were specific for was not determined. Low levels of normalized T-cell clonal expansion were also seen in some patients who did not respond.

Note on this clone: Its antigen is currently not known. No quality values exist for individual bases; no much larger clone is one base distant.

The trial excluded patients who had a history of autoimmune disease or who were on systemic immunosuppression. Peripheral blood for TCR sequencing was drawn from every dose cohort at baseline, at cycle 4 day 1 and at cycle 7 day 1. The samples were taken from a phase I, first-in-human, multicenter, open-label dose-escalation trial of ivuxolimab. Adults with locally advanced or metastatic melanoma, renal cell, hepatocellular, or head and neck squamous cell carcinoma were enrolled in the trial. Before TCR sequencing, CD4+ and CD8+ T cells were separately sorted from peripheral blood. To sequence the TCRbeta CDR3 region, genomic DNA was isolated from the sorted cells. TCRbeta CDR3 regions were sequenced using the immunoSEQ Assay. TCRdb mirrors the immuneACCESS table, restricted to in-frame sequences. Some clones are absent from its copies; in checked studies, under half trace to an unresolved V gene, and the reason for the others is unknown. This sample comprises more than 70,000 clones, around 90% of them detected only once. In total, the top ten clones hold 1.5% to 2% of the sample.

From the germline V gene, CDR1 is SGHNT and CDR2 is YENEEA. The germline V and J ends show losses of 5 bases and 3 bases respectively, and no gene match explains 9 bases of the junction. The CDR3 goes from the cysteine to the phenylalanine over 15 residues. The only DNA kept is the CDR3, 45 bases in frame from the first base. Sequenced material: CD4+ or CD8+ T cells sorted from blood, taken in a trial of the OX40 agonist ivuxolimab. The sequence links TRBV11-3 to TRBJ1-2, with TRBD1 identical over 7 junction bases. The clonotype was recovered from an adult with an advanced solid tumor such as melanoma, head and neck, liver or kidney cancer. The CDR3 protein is CASSGRDSEDYGYTF. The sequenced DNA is TGTGCCAGCAGCGGGAGGGACAGTGAGGACTATGGCTACACCTTC. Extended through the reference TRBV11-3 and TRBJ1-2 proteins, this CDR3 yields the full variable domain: EAGVVQSPRYKIIEKKQPVAFWCNPISGHNTLYWYLQNLGQGPELLIRYENEEAVDDSQLPKDRFSAERLKGVDSTLKIQPAELGDSAVYLCASSGRDSEDYGYTFGSGTRLTVV.